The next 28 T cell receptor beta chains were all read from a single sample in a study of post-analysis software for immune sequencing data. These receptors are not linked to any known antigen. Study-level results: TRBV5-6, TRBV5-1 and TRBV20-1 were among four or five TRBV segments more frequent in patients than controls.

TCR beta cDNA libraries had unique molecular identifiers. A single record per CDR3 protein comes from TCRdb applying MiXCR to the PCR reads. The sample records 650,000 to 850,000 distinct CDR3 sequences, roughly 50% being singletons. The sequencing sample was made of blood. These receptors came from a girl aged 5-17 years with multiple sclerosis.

The CDR3, as DNA: TGCGCCAGCAGCTTGGAGCGGGGGTCCGGTCTAGATACGCAGTATTTT. Its translation is CASSLERGSGLDTQYF. This chain links TRBV5-1 with TRBJ2-3; 8 nucleotides line up with TRBD2. CDR3 size: 16 residues. V lost 0 bases to trimming and J lost 5 bases; unmatched junction nucleotides: 8. CDR1 is SGHRS, CDR2 YFSETQ, per germline. The variable domain in full, completed from reference TRBV5-1 and TRBJ2-3, reads KAGVTQTPRYLIKTRGQQVTLSCSPISGHRSVSWYQQTPGQGLQFLFEYFSETQRNKGNFPGRFSGRQFSNSRSEMNVSTLELGDSALYLCASSLERGSGLDTQYFGPGTRLTVL.

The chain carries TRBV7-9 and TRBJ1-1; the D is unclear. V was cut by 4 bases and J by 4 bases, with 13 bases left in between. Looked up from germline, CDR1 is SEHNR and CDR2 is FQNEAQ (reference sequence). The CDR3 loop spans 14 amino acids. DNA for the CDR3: TGTGCCAGCAGCTCCTCGGGATCCACCACTGAAGCTTTCTTT. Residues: CASSSSGSTTEAFF.

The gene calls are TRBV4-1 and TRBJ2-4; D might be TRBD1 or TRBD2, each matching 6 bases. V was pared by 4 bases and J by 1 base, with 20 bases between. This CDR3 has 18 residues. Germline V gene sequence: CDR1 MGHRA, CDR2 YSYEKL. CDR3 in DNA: TGCGCCAGCAGCCGAGGGGCAGCTACAGGGACTGCCAAAAACATTCAGTACTTC. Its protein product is CASSRGAATGTAKNIQYF.

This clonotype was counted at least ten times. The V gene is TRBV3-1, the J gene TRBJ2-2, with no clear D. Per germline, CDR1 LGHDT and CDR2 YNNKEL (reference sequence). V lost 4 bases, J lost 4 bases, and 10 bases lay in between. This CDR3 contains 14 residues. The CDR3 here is CASSRGQTTGELFF. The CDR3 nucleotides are TGTGCCAGCAGCCGAGGTCAGACCACCGGGGAGCTGTTTTTT.

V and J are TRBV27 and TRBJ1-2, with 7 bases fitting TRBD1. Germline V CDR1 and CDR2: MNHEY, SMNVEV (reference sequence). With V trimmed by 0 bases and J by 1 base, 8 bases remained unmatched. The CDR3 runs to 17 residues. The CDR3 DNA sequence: TGTGCCAGCAGTTTATCGGTAGACAGGGCAGTTAACTATGGCTACACCTTC. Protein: CASSLSVDRAVNYGYTF.

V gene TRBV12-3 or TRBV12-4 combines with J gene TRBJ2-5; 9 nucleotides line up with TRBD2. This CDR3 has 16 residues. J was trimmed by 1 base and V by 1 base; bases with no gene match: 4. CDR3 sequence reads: CASSLGTSVSQETQYF. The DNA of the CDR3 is TGTGCCAGCAGTTTAGGGACTAGCGTGTCCCAAGAGACCCAGTACTTC.

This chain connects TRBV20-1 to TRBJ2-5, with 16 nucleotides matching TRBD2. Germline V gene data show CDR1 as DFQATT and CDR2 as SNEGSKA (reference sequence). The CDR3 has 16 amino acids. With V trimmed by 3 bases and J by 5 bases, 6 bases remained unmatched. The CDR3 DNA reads TGCAGTGCTAGGGGGACTAGCGGGAGGGCCCGGGAGACCCAGTACTTC. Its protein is CSARGTSGRARETQYF.

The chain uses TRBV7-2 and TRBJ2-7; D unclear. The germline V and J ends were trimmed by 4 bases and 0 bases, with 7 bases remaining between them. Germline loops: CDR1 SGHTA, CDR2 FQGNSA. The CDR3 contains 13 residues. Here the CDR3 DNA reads TGTGCCAGCAGCTCGGTCAGCTCCTACGAGCAGTACTTC. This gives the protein CASSSVSSYEQYF.

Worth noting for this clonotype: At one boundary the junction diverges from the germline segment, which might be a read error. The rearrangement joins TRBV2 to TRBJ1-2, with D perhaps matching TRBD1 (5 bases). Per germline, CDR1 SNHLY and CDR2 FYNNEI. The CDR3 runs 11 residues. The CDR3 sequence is CASNPDTGGTF. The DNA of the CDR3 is TGCGCCAGCAACCCGGACACCGGGGGCACCTTC. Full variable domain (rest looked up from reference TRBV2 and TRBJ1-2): EPEVTQTPSHQVTQMGQEVILRCVPISNHLYFYWYRQILGQKVEFLVSFYNNEISEKSEIFDDQFSVERPDGSNFTLKIRSTKLEDSAMYFCASNPDTGGTFGSGTRLTVV.

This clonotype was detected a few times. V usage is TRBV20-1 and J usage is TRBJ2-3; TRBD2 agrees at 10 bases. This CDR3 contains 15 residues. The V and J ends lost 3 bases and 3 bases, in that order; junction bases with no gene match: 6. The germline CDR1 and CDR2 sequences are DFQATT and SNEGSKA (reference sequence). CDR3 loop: CSASRSSGSTDTQYF. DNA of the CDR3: TGCAGTGCTAGTAGGTCTAGCGGGAGTACAGATACGCAGTATTTT.

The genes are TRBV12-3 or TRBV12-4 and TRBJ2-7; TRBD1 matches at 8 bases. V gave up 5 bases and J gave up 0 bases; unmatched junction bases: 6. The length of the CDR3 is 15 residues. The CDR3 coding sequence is TGTGCCAGCAGTAGGACAGGGCATTACTCCTACGAGCAGTACTTC. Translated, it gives CASSRTGHYSYEQYF.

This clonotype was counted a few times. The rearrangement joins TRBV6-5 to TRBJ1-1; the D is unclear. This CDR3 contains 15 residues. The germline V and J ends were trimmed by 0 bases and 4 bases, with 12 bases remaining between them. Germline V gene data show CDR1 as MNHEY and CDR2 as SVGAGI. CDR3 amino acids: CASSYSRTLSTEAFF. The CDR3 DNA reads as TGTGCCAGCAGTTACTCCAGAACCCTGAGCACTGAAGCTTTCTTT.

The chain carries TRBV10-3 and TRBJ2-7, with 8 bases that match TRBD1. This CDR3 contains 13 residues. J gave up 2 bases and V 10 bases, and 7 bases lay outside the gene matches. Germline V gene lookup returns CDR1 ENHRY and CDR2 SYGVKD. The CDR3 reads CASTGGSAYEQYF. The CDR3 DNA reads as TGTGCCAGCACAGGGGGTAGCGCCTACGAGCAGTACTTC.

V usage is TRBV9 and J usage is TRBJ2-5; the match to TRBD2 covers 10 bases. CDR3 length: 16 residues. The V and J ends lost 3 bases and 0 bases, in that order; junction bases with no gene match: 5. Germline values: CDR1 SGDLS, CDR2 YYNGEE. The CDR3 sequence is CASSAGGLAYQETQYF. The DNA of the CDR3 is TGTGCCAGCAGCGCGGGGGGACTAGCGTACCAAGAGACCCAGTACTTC.

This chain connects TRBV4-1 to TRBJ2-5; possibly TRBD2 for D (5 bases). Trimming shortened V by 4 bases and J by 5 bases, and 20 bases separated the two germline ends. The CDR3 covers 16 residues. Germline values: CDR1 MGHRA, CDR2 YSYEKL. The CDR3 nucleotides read TGCGCCAGCAGCCCGGGCGGGTCGCGGACTTCGGAGACCCAGTACTTC. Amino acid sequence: CASSPGGSRTSETQYF.

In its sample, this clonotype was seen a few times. Here the CDR3 DNA reads TGCAGCGTTGATGGAGGGGCGGGCGAGACCCAGTACTTC. Its protein product is CSVDGGAGETQYF. This chain joins TRBV29-1 and TRBJ2-5; D is possibly TRBD2 (6 bases). CDR1 is SQVTM and CDR2 is ANQGSEA in the germline V gene. Trimming stripped 3 bases from V and 5 bases from J, with 13 bases between. CDR3 length equals 13 residues.

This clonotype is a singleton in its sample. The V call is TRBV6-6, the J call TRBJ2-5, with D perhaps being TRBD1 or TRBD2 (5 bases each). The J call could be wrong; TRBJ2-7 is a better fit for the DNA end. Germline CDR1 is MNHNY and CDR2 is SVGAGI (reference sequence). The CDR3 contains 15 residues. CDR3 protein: CASSYSSGTPLEQYF. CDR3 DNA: TGTGCCAGCAGTTACTCTTCCGGGACCCCCCTCGAGCAGTACTTC.

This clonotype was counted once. The CDR3 region is CASSQDRGRDTDTQYF. The CDR3 bases are TGTGCCAGCAGCCAAGATCGGGGCAGGGACACAGATACGCAGTATTTT. The chain carries TRBV4-2 and TRBJ2-3; D possibly uses TRBD1 or TRBD2 (5 bases each). Germline V gene lookup returns CDR1 LGHNA and CDR2 YNFKEQ. CDR3 size: 16 residues. The V gene lost 0 bases and the J gene lost 2 bases, with 12 bases spanning the gap.

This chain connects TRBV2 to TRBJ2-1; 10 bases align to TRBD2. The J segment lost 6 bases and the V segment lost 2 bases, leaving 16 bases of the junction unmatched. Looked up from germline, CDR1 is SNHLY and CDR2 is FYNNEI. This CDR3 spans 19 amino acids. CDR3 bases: TGTGCCAGCAGTGAACCCCTGAGAAGCGGGAGGGGGTCAGTCAATGAGCAGTTCTTC. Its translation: CASSEPLRSGRGSVNEQFF.

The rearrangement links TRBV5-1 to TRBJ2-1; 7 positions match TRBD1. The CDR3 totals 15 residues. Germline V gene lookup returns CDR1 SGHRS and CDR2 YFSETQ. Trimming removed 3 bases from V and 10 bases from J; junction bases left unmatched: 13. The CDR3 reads CASSSNRGPLREQFF. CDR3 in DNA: TGCGCCAGCAGCTCCAACAGGGGTCCCCTTAGGGAGCAGTTCTTC.

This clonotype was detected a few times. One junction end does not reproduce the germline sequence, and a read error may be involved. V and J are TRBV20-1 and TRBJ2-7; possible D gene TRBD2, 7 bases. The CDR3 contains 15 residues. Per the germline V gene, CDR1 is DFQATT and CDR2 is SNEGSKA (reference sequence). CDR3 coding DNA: TGCAGTGCTAGGGCCGAGGGGGGGGCCCCCTACGAGCGGTACTTC. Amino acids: CSARAEGGAPYERYF.

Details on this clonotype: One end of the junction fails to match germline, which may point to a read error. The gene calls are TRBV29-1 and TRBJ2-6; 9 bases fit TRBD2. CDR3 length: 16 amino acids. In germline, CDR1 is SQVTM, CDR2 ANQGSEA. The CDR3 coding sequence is TGCAGCGTTGAAAGCGGGAGGCTGTCTGAGGCCAACGTCCTGACTTTC. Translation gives CSVESGRLSEANVLTF.

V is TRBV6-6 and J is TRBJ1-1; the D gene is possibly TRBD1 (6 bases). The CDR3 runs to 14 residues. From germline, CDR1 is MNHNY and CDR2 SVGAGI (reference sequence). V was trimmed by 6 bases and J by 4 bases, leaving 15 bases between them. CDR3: CASRTIDRSTEAFF. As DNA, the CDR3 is TGTGCCAGCAGAACAATAGACAGGAGCACTGAAGCTTTCTTT.

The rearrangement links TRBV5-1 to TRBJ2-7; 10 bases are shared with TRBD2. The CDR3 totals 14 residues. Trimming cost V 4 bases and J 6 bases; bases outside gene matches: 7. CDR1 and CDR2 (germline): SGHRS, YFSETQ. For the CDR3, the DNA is TGCGCCAGCAGCCCAATGACTAGCGGGTTCGAGCAGTACTTC. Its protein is CASSPMTSGFEQYF.

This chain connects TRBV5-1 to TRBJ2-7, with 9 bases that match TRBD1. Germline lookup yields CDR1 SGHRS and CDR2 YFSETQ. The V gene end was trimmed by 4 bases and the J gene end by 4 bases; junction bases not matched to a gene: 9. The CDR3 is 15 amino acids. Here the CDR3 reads CASSGEPGTGYEQYF. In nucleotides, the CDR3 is TGCGCCAGCAGCGGGGAACCCGGGACAGGGTACGAGCAGTACTTC.

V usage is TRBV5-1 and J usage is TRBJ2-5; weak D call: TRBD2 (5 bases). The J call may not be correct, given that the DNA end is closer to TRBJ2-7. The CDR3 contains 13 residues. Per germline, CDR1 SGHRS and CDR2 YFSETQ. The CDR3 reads CASSLPAAGEQYF. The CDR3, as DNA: TGCGCCAGCAGCTTGCCAGCTGCGGGCGAGCAGTACTTC.

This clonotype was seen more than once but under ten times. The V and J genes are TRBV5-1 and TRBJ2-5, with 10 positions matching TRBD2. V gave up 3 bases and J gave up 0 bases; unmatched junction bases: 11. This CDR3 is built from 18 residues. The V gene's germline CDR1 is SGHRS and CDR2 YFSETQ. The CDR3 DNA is TGCGCCAGCAGCTGGGGGAGGGGCGGACTAGCGGACCAAGAGACCCAGTACTTC. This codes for CASSWGRGGLADQETQYF. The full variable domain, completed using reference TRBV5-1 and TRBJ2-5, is KAGVTQTPRYLIKTRGQQVTLSCSPISGHRSVSWYQQTPGQGLQFLFEYFSETQRNKGNFPGRFSGRQFSNSRSEMNVSTLELGDSALYLCASSWGRGGLADQETQYFGPGTRLLVL.

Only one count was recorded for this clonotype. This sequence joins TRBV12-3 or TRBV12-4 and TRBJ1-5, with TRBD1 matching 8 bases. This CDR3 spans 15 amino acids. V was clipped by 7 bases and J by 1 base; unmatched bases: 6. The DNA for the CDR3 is TGTGCCAGCACGTCAGGGGGCTCAAGCAATCAGCCCCAGCATTTT. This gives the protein CASTSGGSSNQPQHF.